This T cell receptor (beta chain) was retrieved from a study of cytomegalovirus exposure and HLA in healthy donors. Study outcomes and limitations: Highly shared sequence variants in one cluster were likely a sequencing artifact. Later genetic work tied a missense DCLRE1C variant to beta-chain V and J trimming.

Primers for the PCR totalled 60 Vbeta and 13 Jbeta. Clones were sequenced by immunoSEQ multiplex PCR, and TCRdb holds only the in-frame ones, with some missing. Of roughly 68,000 clones listed, about 66% are singletons. Turning to this clone: Its antigen is unidentified.

Per germline, CDR1 WSHSY and CDR2 SAAADI. CDR3 size: 14 residues. V was clipped by 5 bases and J by 1 base; unmatched bases: 4. Sequencing was carried out using PBMCs. This receptor was taken from a man between 40 and 49 years old in good health and CMV-seropositive. The chain carries TRBV10-2 and TRBJ2-5, with 7 nucleotides matching TRBD2. CDR3 coding DNA: TGCGCCAGCAGTTCGGGGACTATCCAAGAGACCCAGTACTTC. The encoded protein is CASSSGTIQETQYF.